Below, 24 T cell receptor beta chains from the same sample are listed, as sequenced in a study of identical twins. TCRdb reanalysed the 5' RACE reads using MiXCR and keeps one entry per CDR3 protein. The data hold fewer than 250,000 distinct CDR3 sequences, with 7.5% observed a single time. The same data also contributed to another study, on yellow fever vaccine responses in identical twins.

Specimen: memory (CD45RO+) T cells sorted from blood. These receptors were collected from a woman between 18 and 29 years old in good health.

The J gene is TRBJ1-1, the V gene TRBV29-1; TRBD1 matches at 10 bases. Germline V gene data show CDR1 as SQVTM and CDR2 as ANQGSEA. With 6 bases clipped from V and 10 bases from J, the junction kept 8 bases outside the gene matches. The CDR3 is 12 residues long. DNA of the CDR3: TGCAGCGTGGACAGGGGGGGAGTGGGAGCTTTCTTT. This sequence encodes CSVDRGGVGAFF.

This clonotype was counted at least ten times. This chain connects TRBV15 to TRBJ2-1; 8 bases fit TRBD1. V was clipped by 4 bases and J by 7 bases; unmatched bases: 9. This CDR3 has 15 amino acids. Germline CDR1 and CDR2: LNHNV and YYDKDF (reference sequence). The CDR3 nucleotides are TGTGCCACCAGCATAGGACAGGGTGGGAGGAATGAGCAGTTCTTC. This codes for CATSIGQGGRNEQFF.

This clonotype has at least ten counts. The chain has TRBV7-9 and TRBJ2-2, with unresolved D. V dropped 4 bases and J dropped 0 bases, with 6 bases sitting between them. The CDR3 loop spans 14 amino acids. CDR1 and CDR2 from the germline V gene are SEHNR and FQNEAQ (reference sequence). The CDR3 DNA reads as TGTGCCAGCAGCTCCACATCGAACACCGGGGAGCTGTTTTTT. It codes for CASSSTSNTGELFF.

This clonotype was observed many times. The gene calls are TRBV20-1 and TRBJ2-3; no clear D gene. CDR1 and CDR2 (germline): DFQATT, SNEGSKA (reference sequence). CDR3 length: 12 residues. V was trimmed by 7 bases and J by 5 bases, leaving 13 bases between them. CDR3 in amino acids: CSEAPPGDTQYF. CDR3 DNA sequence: TGCAGTGAAGCCCCCCCCGGAGATACGCAGTATTTT.

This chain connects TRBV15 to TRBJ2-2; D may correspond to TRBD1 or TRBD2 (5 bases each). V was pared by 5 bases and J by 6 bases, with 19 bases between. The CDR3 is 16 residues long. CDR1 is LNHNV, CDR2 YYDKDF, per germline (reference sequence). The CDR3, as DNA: TGTGCCACCAGCGAGCGCACCGGGACGTTTCCCGGGGAGCTGTTTTTT. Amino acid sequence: CATSERTGTFPGELFF.

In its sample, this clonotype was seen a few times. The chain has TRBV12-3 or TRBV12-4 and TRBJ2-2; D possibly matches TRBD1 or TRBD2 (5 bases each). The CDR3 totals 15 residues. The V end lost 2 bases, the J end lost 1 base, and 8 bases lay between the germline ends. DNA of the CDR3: TGTGCCAGCAGTTTATGGGGGAAGAACACCGGGGAGCTGTTTTTT. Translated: CASSLWGKNTGELFF.

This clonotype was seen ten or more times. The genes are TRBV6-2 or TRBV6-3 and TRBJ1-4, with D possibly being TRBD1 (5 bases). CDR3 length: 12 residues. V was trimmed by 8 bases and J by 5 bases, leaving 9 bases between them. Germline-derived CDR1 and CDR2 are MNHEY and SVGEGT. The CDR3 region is CASSDRNEKLFF. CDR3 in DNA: TGTGCCAGCTCCGACAGAAATGAAAAACTGTTTTTT.

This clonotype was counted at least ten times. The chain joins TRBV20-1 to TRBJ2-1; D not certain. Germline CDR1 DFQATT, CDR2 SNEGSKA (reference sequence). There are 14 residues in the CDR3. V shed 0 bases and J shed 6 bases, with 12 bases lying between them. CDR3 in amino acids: CSARDPLPPNEQFF. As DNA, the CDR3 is TGCAGTGCTAGAGACCCCCTGCCCCCCAATGAGCAGTTCTTC.

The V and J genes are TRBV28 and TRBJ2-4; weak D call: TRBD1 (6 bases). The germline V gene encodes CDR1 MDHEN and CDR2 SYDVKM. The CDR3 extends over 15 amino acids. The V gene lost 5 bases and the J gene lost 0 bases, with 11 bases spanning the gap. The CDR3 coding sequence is TGTGCCAGCAGTCGGACAGCTATAGCCAAAAACATTCAGTACTTC. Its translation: CASSRTAIAKNIQYF.

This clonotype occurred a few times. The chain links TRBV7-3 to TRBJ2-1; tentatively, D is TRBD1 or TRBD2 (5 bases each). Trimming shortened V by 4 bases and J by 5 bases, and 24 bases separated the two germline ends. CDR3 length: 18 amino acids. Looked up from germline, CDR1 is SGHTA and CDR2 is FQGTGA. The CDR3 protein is CASSSGLGSGNSNNEQFF. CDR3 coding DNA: TGTGCCAGCAGCTCCGGACTCGGGTCAGGGAACAGCAACAATGAGCAGTTCTTC. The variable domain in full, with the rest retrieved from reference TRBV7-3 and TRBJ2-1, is GAGVSQTPSNKVTEKGKYVELRCDPISGHTALYWYRQSLGQGPEFLIYFQGTGAADDSGLPNDRFFAVRPEGSVSTLKIQRTERGDSAVYLCASSSGLGSGNSNNEQFFGPGTRLTVL.

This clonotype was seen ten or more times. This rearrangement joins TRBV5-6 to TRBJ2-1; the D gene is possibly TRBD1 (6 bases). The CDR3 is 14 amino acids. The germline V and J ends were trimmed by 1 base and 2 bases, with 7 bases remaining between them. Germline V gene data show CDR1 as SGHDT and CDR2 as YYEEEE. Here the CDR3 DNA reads TGTGCCAGCAGCTTGCAGGGGCCCTACAATGAGCAGTTCTTC. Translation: CASSLQGPYNEQFF.

The CDR3 nucleotides read TGCGCCAGCAGCGGGACTCTCGGAGACACCGGGGAGCTGTTTTTT. The encoded protein is CASSGTLGDTGELFF. The chain combines TRBV5-1 with TRBJ2-2, with a weak D call TRBD2 (6 bases). Germline loops: CDR1 SGHRS, CDR2 YFSETQ. The V and J ends lost 4 bases and 3 bases respectively, with 13 bases between them. The CDR3 consists of 15 residues.

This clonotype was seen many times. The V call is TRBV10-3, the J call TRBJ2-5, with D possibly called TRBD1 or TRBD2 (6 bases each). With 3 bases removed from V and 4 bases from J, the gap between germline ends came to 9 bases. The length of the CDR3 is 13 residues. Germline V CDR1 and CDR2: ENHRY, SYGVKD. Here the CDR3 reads CAISDGGLETQYF. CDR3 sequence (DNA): TGTGCCATCAGTGATGGGGGGCTAGAGACCCAGTACTTC.

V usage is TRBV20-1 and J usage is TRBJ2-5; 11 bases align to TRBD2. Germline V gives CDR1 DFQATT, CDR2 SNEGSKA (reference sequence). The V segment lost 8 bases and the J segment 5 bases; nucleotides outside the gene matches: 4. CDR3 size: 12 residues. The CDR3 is CSPLAGGETQYF. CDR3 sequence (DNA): TGCAGTCCCTTAGCGGGAGGGGAGACCCAGTACTTC.

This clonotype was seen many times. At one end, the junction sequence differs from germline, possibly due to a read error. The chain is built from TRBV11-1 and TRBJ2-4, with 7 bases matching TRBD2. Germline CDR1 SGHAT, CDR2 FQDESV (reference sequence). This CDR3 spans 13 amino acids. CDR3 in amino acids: CASSLAASNIQYF. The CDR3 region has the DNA TGTGCCAGCAGCCTAGCGGCCAGCAACATTCAGTACTTC.

CDR3 DNA sequence: TGTGCCAGCAGCAACCCCCTAACAGTAGCCGGTAATGAAAAACTGTTTTTT. Amino acid sequence: CASSNPLTVAGNEKLFF. V usage is TRBV21-1 and J usage is TRBJ1-4; the DNA was not used to check the table's D call, TRBD1. TRBV21-1 is listed as a pseudogene. This CDR3 is 17 amino acids long.

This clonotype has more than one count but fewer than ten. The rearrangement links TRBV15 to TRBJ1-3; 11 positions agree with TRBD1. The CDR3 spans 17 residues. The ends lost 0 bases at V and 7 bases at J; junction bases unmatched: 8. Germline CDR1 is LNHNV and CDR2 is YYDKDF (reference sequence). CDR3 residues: CATSRDALGQGANTIYF. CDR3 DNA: TGTGCCACCAGCAGAGATGCTTTAGGACAGGGGGCGAACACCATATATTTT.

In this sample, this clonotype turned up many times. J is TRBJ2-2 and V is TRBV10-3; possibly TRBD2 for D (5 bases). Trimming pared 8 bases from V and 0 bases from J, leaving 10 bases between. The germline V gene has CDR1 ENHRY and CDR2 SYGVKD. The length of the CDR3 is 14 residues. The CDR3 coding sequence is TGTGCCATCCACGCCGGGACGAACACCGGGGAGCTGTTTTTT. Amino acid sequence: CAIHAGTNTGELFF.

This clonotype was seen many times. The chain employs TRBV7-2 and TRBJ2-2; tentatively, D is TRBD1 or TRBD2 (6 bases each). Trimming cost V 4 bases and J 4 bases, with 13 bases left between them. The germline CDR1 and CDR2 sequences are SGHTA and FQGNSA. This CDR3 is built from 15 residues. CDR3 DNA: TGTGCCAGCAGCTCTACGGGGGCGGGCACCGGGGAGCTGTTTTTT. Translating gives CASSSTGAGTGELFF.

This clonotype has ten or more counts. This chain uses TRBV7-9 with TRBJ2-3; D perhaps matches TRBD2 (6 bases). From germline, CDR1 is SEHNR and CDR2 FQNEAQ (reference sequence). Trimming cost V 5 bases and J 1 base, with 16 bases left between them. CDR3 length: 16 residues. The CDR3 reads CASSTPFSGRTDTQYF. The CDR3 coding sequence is TGTGCCAGCAGCACGCCGTTTAGCGGTCGCACAGATACGCAGTATTTT.

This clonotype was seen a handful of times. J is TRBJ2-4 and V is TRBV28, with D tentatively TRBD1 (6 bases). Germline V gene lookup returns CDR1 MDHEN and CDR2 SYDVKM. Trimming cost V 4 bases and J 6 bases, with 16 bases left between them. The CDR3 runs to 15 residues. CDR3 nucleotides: TGTGCCAGCAGTTCACAGGACAGTTTAAGAAACATTCAGTACTTC. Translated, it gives CASSSQDSLRNIQYF. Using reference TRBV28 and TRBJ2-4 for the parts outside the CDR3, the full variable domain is DVKVTQSSRYLVKRTGEKVFLECVQDMDHENMFWYRQDPGLGLRLIYFSYDVKMKEKGDIPEGYSVSREKKERFSLILESASTNQTSMYLCASSSQDSLRNIQYFGAGTRLSVL.

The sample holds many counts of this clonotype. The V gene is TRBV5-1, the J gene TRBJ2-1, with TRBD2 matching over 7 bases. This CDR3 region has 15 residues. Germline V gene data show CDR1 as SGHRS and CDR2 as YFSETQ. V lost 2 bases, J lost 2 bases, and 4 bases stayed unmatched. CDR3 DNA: TGCGCCAGCAGCTTAACAGCGGGAACCTACAATGAGCAGTTCTTC. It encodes CASSLTAGTYNEQFF.

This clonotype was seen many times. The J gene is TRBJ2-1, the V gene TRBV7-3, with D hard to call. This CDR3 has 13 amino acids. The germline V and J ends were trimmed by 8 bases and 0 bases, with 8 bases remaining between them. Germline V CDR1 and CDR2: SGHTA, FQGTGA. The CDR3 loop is CASGQSSYNEQFF. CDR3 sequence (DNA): TGTGCCAGCGGGCAAAGCTCCTACAATGAGCAGTTCTTC.

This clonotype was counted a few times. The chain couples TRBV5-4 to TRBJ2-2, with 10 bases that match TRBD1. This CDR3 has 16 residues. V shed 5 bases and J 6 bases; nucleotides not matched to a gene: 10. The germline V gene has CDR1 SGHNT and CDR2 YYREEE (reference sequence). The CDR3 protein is CASSHPGQGTPGELFF. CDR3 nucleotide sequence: TGTGCCAGCAGTCACCCGGGACAGGGGACTCCCGGGGAGCTGTTTTTT. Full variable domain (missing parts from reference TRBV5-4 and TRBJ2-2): ETGVTQSPTHLIKTRGQQVTLRCSSQSGHNTVSWYQQALGQGPQFIFQYYREEENGRGNFPPRFSGLQFPNYSSELNVNALELDDSALYLCASSHPGQGTPGELFFGEGSRLTVL.